One sample yielded the 5 T cell receptor beta chains listed below, sequenced in a study of response to subunit inactivated influenza vaccine (dated by TCRdb to the late 2010s). The method was RT-PCR. Sequencing was performed on an Illumina HiSeq 2500. TCRdb took the public reads, trimmed them with fastp at Q25, ran MiXCR for clone calling and kept in-frame beta chains. CDR3 protein duplicates are merged, each entry listing the most common genes and DNA. A total of fewer than 600,000 distinct CDR3 sequences appear in this sample, 7.2% of them only once. Jointly, the top ten make up over 10% of the sample. Sequencing used PBMCs from blood, obtained around 2 years after vaccination. The receptors originated from a man between 50 and 70 years old who received an inactivated influenza vaccine. Donor details come from another sample of the same person, matched by shared clones.

This chain joins TRBV7-7 and TRBJ2-5, with no clear D. The CDR3 has 9 amino acids. Germline V gene lookup returns CDR1 SSHAT and CDR2 FNYEAQ (reference sequence). CDR3 bases: TGTGTAGTCCGCGAGACCCAGTACTTC. The encoded protein is CVVRETQYF.

This clonotype was seen ten or more times. The J gene is TRBJ2-7, the V gene TRBV29-1, with D possibly TRBD1 on 6 matching bases. The CDR3 is 13 amino acids. Germline V gene data show CDR1 as SQVTM and CDR2 as ANQGSEA. With 4 bases removed from V and 6 bases from J, the gap between germline ends came to 16 bases. CDR3 in amino acids: CSVAWTVRGEQYF. DNA for the CDR3: TGCAGCGTTGCGTGGACAGTCAGAGGCGAGCAGTACTTC.

This clonotype was recorded many times. V gene TRBV4-3 combines with J gene TRBJ2-2; D is ambiguous. Trimming removed 4 bases at V and 5 bases at J, with 14 bases between. CDR1 is LGHNA, CDR2 YSLEER, per germline. The CDR3 loop spans 15 amino acids. CDR3 sequence reads: CASSRAQTTTGELFF. For the CDR3, the DNA is TGCGCCAGCAGCCGGGCCCAAACCACGACCGGGGAGCTGTTTTTT.

This clonotype was recorded a few times. The chain employs TRBV12-3 or TRBV12-4 and TRBJ1-5; unclear D gene. The CDR3 extends over 15 amino acids. V was cut by 2 bases and J by 1 base, with 9 bases left in between. The CDR3 spells CASSLIGLSNQPQHF. CDR3 DNA sequence: TGTGCCAGCAGTTTAATCGGGTTGAGCAATCAGCCCCAGCATTTT.

V gene TRBV3-1 combines with J gene TRBJ2-1; 9 bases line up with TRBD2. Per the germline V gene, CDR1 is LGHDT and CDR2 is YNNKEL (reference sequence). The CDR3 is 14 residues long. The V segment lost 4 bases and the J segment 6 bases; nucleotides outside the gene matches: 4. Written as DNA, the CDR3 is TGTGCCAGCAGCCTGGGTAGCGGGGGCAATGAGCAGTTCTTC. Translating it yields CASSLGSGGNEQFF.